This TCR beta chain originates from a study of T-cell memory formation after mild COVID-19. Trimming took off 2 bases at V and 7 bases at J, with 11 bases between the two ends. CDR1 MGHRA and CDR2 YSYEKL come from the germline V gene. The CDR3 runs to 13 residues. TCRdb fed the 5' RACE reads into MiXCR, producing one record per CDR3 protein. The table has 560,000 or so distinct CDR3 sequences, approximately 15% seen once. The sequenced material came from PBMCs or a T cell subset sorted from them (not recorded which). This receptor was taken from an adult woman who had mild COVID-19 (a few samples of this study predate the infection). Cell type and time point are not known. The chain has TRBV4-1 and TRBJ1-1; D is perhaps TRBD1 (5 bases). The CDR3 nucleotides are TGCGCCAGCAGCCAATTAAGGGACGGTGAAGCTTTCTTT. Translated, it gives CASSQLRDGEAFF.